This T cell receptor (beta chain) is drawn from a study of blood T cell repertoires in COVID-19. Across the study: Nucleic acid was either cDNA or gDNA, and it came from T cells, B-cell-depleted T cells, or PBMCs.

The CDR3 contains 16 residues. The data were produced by immunoSEQ multiplex PCR, yet TCRdb's version contains in-frame clones alone and is incomplete. The sample holds over 200,000 clones, 80% seen once. This sequence was found in a human donor in a cohort sampled during active COVID-19. The chain employs TRBV21-1 and TRBJ2-7; TRBD2 is the table's D call, not checked against the DNA. TRBV21-1 is a listed pseudogene. The sequencing input was peripheral blood. CDR3 nucleotides: TGTGCCAGCAGCACCCCATTAGCGGGGCCTCCCTACGAGCAGTACTTC. It encodes CASSTPLAGPPYEQYF.